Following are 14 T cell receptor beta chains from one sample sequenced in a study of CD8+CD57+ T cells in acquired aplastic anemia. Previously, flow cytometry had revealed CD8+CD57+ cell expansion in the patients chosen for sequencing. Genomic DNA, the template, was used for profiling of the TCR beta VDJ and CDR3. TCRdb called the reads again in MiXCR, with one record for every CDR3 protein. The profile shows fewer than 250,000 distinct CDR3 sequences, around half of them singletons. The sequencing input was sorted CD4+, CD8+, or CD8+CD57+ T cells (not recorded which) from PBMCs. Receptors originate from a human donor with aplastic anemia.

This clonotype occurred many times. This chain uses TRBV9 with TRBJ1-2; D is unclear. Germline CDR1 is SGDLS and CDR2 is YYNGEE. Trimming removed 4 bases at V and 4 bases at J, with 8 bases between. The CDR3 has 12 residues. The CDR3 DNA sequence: TGTGCCAGCAGCCGCCGAGTCTATGGCTACACCTTC. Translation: CASSRRVYGYTF.

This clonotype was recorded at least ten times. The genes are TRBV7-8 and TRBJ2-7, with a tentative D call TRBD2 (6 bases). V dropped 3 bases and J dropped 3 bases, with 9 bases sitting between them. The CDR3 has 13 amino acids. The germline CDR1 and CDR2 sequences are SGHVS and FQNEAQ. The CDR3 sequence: CASSFGLIYEQYF. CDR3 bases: TGTGCCAGCAGCTTCGGACTAATCTACGAGCAGTACTTC.

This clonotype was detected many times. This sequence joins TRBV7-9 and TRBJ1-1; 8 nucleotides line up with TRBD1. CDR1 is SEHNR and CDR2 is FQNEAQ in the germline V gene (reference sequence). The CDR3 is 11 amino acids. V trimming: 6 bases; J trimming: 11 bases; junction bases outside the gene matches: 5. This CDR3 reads CASRPGGLAFF. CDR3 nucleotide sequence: TGTGCCAGCAGGCCAGGGGGCTTGGCTTTCTTT.

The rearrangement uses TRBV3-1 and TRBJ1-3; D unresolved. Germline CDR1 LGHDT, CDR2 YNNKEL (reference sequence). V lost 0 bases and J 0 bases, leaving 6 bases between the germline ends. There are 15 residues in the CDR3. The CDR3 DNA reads TGTGCCAGCAGCCAAGATAGGAGCTCTGGAAACACCATATATTTT. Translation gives CASSQDRSSGNTIYF. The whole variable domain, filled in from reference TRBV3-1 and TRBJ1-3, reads DTAVSQTPKYLVTQMGNDKSIKCEQNLGHDTMYWYKQDSKKFLKIMFSYNNKELIINETVPNRFSPKSPDKAHLNLHINSLELGDSAVYFCASSQDRSSGNTIYFGEGSWLTVV.

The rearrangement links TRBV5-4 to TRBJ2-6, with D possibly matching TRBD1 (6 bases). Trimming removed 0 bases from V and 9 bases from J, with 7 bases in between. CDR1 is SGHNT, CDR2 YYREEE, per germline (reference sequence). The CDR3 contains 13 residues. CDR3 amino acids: CASSLDRVNVLTF. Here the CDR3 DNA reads TGTGCCAGCAGCTTGGACAGGGTCAACGTCCTGACTTTC.

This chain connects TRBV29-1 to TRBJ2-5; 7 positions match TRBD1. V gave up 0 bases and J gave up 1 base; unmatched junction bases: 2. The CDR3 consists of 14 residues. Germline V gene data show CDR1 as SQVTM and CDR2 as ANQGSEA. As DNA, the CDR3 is TGCAGCGTTGAAGAGGGACAGCGCCAAGAGACCCAGTACTTC. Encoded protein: CSVEEGQRQETQYF.

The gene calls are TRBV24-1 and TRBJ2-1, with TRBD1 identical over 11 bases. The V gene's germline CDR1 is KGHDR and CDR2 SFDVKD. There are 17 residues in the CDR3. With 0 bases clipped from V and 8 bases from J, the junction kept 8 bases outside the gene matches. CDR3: CATSDLYGTGGSDEQFF. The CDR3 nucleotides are TGTGCCACCAGTGATTTGTACGGGACAGGGGGTAGTGATGAGCAGTTCTTC.

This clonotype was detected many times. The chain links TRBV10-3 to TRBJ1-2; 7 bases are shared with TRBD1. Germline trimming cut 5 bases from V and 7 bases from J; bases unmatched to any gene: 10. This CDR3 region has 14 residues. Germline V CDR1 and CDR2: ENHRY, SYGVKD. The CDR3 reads CAISHRGLNGGYTF. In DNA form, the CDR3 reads TGTGCCATCAGTCACAGGGGATTAAATGGTGGCTACACCTTC.

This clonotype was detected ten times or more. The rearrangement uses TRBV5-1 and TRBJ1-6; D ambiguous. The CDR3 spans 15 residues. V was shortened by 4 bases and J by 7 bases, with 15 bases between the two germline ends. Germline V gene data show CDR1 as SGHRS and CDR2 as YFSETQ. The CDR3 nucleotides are TGCGCCAGCAGCCCCACGACCGGAGGAAATTCACCCCTCCACTTT. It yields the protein CASSPTTGGNSPLHF.

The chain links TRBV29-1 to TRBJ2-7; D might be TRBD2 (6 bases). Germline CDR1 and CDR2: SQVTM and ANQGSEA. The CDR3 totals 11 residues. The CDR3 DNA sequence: TGCAGTACTTCTAGCGTCTACGAGCAGTACTTC. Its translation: CSTSSVYEQYF.

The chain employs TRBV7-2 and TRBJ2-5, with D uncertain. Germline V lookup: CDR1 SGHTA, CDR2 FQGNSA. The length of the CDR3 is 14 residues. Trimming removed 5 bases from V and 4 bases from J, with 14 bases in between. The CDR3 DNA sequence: TGTGCCAGCAGCCAAGGACCCGGACGAGAGACCCAGTACTTC. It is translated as CASSQGPGRETQYF. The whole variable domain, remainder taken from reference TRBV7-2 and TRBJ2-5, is GAGVSQSPSNKVTEKGKDVELRCDPISGHTALYWYRQSLGQGLEFLIYFQGNSAPDKSGLPSDRFSAERTGGSVSTLTIQRTQQEDSAVYLCASSQGPGRETQYFGPGTRLLVL.

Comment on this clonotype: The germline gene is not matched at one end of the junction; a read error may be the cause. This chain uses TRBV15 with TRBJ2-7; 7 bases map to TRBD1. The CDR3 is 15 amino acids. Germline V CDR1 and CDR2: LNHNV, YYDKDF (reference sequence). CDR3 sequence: CAASSVNRGPYEQYF. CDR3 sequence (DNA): TGTGCCGCCAGCAGTGTAAACAGGGGCCCCTACGAGCAGTACTTC.

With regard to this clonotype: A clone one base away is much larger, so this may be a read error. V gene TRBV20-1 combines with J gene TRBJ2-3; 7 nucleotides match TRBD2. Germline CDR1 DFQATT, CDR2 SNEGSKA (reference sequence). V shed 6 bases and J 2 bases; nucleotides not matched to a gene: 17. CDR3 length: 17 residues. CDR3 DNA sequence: TGCAGTGCCCCCGGACTAGTGGGGGACCTAGTCACAGATACGCAGTATTTT. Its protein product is CSAPGLVGDLVTDTQYF.

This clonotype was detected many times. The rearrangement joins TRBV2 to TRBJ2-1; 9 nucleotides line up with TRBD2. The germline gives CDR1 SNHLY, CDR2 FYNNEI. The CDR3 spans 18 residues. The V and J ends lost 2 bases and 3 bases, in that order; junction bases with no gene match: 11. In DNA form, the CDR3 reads TGTGCCAGCAGTGAAAGGGTTAGCGGGGGCCTACGCTACAATGAGCAGTTCTTC. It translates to CASSERVSGGLRYNEQFF. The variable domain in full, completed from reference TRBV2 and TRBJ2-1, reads EPEVTQTPSHQVTQMGQEVILRCVPISNHLYFYWYRQILGQKVEFLVSFYNNEISEKSEIFDDQFSVERPDGSNFTLKIRSTKLEDSAMYFCASSERVSGGLRYNEQFFGPGTRLTVL.